The T cell receptor beta chain under discussion was sequenced for a study of technical replicates of blood from a handful of donors. The table came from immunoSEQ multiplex PCR; TCRdb's copy has only in-frame clones and leaves some out. The sample lists about 62,000 clones; approximately 87% were seen once. CDR1 is LNHDA and CDR2 is SQIVND in the germline V gene (reference sequence). V lost 1 base, J lost 6 bases, and 10 bases lay in between. The CDR3 has 13 amino acids. V and J are TRBV19 and TRBJ2-7; a weak D match, TRBD2 (5 bases). The sequence came from a human donor in good health. Some clones in this sample may be carry-over from other donors' samples. Sequenced material: PBMCs. In nucleotides, the CDR3 is TGTGCCAGTAGTATAGGAGGAGGAGTCGAGCAGTACTTC. As protein: CASSIGGGVEQYF.